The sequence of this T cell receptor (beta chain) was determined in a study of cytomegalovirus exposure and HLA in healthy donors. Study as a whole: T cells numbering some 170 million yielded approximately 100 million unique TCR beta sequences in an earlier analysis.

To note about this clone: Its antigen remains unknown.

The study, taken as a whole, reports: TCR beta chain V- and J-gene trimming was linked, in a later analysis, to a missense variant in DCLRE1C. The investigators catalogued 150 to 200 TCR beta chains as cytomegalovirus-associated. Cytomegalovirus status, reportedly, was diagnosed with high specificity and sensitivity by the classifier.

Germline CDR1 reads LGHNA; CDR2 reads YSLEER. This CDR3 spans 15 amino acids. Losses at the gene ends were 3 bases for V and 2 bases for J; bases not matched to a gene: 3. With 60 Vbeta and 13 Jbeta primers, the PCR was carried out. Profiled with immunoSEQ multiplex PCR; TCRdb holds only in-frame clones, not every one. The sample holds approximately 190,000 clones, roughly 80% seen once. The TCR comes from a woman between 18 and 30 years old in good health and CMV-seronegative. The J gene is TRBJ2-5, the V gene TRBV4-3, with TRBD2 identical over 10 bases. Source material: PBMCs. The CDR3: CASSHLAGVQETQYF. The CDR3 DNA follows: TGCGCCAGCAGCCACCTAGCGGGGGTACAAGAGACCCAGTACTTC.